One and the same sample provided the 22 T cell receptor beta chains below, sequenced in a study of OX40 agonist ivuxolimab in advanced cancers. Clones were sequenced by immunoSEQ multiplex PCR, and TCRdb holds only the in-frame ones, with some missing. The sample has about 61,000 clones, 82% seen once; the top ten hold less than 0.6%. The sample was CD4+ or CD8+ T cells sorted from blood, taken in a trial of the OX40 agonist ivuxolimab. The receptor set was obtained from an adult with an advanced solid tumor such as melanoma, head and neck, liver or kidney cancer.

The rearrangement links TRBV7-2 to TRBJ2-7, with 11 bases lining up with TRBD2. Per the germline V gene, CDR1 is SGHTA and CDR2 is FQGNSA. The V and J ends lost 2 bases and 0 bases, in that order; junction bases with no gene match: 0. This CDR3 comprises 15 residues. The CDR3 nucleotides are TGTGCCAGCAGCTTAACTAGCGGGAGCTCCTACGAGCAGTACTTC. This gives the protein CASSLTSGSSYEQYF.

The rearrangement joins TRBV6-1 to TRBJ1-2; perhaps TRBD1 as D (5 bases). Trimming removed 0 bases at V and 5 bases at J, with 13 bases between. Germline assignment: CDR1 MNHNS and CDR2 SASEGT. This CDR3 contains 15 residues. The CDR3, as DNA: TGTGCCAGCAGTGAAGCTCCTTCTAGGGGATATGGCTACACCTTC. Its protein product is CASSEAPSRGYGYTF.

The CDR3: CASSFVTTGELFF. In nucleotides, the CDR3 is TGTGCCAGCAGCTTTGTCACCACCGGGGAGCTGTTTTTT. This rearrangement joins TRBV7-9 to TRBJ2-2; D not resolved. This CDR3 is 13 amino acids long. Trimming removed 3 bases from V and 4 bases from J, with 6 bases in between. CDR1 is SEHNR and CDR2 is FQNEAQ in the germline V gene (reference sequence).

The V and J genes are TRBV11-3 and TRBJ1-6; TRBD1 aligns across 8 bases. Trimming removed 5 bases from V and 9 bases from J; junction bases left unmatched: 9. The CDR3 loop spans 15 amino acids. Germline V gene sequence: CDR1 SGHNT, CDR2 YENEEA. CDR3 in DNA: TGTGCCAGCAGCCAAGGACAGGGATACGGTTCACCCCTCCACTTT. It yields the protein CASSQGQGYGSPLHF.

This clone was seen a single time. This chain links TRBV7-2 with TRBJ1-5; 9 bases are a match to TRBD1. V lost 4 bases to trimming and J lost 7 bases; unmatched junction nucleotides: 8. In germline, CDR1 is SGHTA, CDR2 FQGNSA. This CDR3 comprises 15 residues. CDR3 coding DNA: TGTGCCAGCAGCTCCTCCGGGACAGGGATCCAGCCCCAGCATTTT. Protein: CASSSSGTGIQPQHF.

V and J are TRBV7-2 and TRBJ2-2, with 9 nucleotides matching TRBD2. With V trimmed by 5 bases and J by 6 bases, 10 bases remained unmatched. Germline loops: CDR1 SGHTA, CDR2 FQGNSA. This CDR3 region has 16 residues. Written as DNA, the CDR3 is TGTGCCAGCAGCCCCCCGGCGGGAGGGCCGTCCGGGGAGCTGTTTTTT. This translates into CASSPPAGGPSGELFF.

The chain carries TRBV28 and TRBJ1-1; D may be TRBD1 (6 bases). Looked up from germline, CDR1 is MDHEN and CDR2 is SYDVKM. This CDR3 region has 13 residues. Trimming stripped 7 bases from V and 4 bases from J, with 13 bases between. The CDR3 region is CASIEQGGTEAFF. CDR3 sequence (DNA): TGTGCCAGCATCGAACAGGGAGGCACTGAAGCTTTCTTT.

The J gene is TRBJ1-2, the V gene TRBV5-5; TRBD1 is a possible D gene (5 bases). V was pared by 2 bases and J by 5 bases, with 10 bases between. The length of the CDR3 is 13 residues. From germline, CDR1 is SGHKS and CDR2 YYEKEE (reference sequence). CDR3 loop: CASSFRDSYGYTF. The CDR3 region has the DNA TGTGCCAGCAGCTTTCGGGACTCATATGGCTACACCTTC. Drawing the rest from reference TRBV5-5 and TRBJ1-2, the complete variable domain is DAGVTQSPTHLIKTRGQQVTLRCSPISGHKSVSWYQQVLGQGPQFIFQYYEKEERGRGNFPDRFSARQFPNYSSELNVNALLLGDSALYLCASSFRDSYGYTFGSGTRLTVV.

This sequence joins TRBV5-6 and TRBJ1-4, with 7 bases aligning to TRBD1. After removal of 5 bases from V and 11 bases from J, the junction contained 6 bases not matched to a gene. This CDR3 region has 12 residues. From germline, CDR1 is SGHDT and CDR2 YYEEEE. The CDR3 coding sequence is TGTGCCAGCAGTTTAAGGGACAGCAAACTGTTTTTT. It codes for CASSLRDSKLFF.

V is TRBV28 and J is TRBJ2-2, with 11 bases aligning to TRBD2. V shed 7 bases, J shed 5 bases, and the junction held 9 bases outside the gene matches. Germline V gene data show CDR1 as MDHEN and CDR2 as SYDVKM. The CDR3 consists of 16 residues. This CDR3 is CASNSGLAVLTGELFF. Written as DNA, the CDR3 is TGTGCCAGCAATTCGGGACTAGCGGTTCTTACCGGGGAGCTGTTTTTT.

This clone has more than one count but fewer than ten. The chain employs TRBV18 and TRBJ2-1; D is ambiguous. Deletions cut 2 bases from V and 0 bases from J, with 8 bases between. Germline V gene lookup returns CDR1 KGHSH and CDR2 LQKENI. The CDR3 runs to 15 residues. CDR3 sequence: CASSPSRSSYNEQFF. The DNA for the CDR3 is TGTGCCAGCTCACCAAGTCGCAGCTCCTACAATGAGCAGTTCTTC.

In its sample, this clone was seen once. The chain recombines TRBV6-1 with TRBJ1-2; a weak D match, TRBD1 (6 bases). From germline, CDR1 is MNHNS and CDR2 SASEGT. The V gene lost 5 bases and the J gene lost 1 base, with 11 bases spanning the gap. The CDR3 contains 14 residues. This CDR3 reads CASSSRQVNYGYTF. DNA of the CDR3: TGTGCCAGCAGTTCCCGACAGGTTAACTATGGCTACACCTTC.

The chain has TRBV5-1 and TRBJ2-1; D is undetermined. The CDR3 runs 14 residues. Germline CDR1 is SGHRS and CDR2 is YFSETQ. Trimming removed 4 bases at V and 7 bases at J, with 15 bases between. The CDR3 sequence is CASSPRSSRNEQFF. The CDR3 region has the DNA TGCGCCAGCAGCCCCCGCTCGTCCAGAAATGAGCAGTTCTTC.

V gene TRBV7-2 combines with J gene TRBJ2-3, with 12 bases fitting TRBD2. Germline trimming cut 5 bases from V and 4 bases from J; bases unmatched to any gene: 7. The CDR3 runs 16 residues. In germline, CDR1 is SGHTA, CDR2 FQGNSA. This CDR3 is CASSAAWTSGADTQYF. DNA of the CDR3: TGTGCCAGCAGCGCAGCATGGACTAGCGGGGCAGATACGCAGTATTTT. The full variable domain, in which reference TRBV7-2 and TRBJ2-3 provide the parts outside the CDR3, is GAGVSQSPSNKVTEKGKDVELRCDPISGHTALYWYRQSLGQGLEFLIYFQGNSAPDKSGLPSDRFSAERTGGSVSTLTIQRTQQEDSAVYLCASSAAWTSGADTQYFGPGTRLTVL.

CDR3 protein: CASSLRTGENEQYF. The DNA of the CDR3 is TGTGCCAGCAGCCTGAGGACAGGGGAAAACGAGCAGTACTTC. The V and J genes are TRBV5-4 and TRBJ2-7; 9 bases agree with TRBD1. Germline V CDR1 and CDR2: SGHNT, YYREEE (reference sequence). After removal of 4 bases from V and 5 bases from J, the junction contained 7 bases not matched to a gene. The CDR3 is 14 residues long.

The genes are TRBV5-1 and TRBJ1-1; D is possibly TRBD1 (5 bases). The CDR3 is made up of 15 amino acids. Germline V gives CDR1 SGHRS, CDR2 YFSETQ. V was cut by 2 bases and J by 5 bases, with 16 bases left in between. The CDR3 nucleotides read TGCGCCAGCAGCTTCAGCGTGTCAGGGCGGACTGAAGCTTTCTTT. Translation: CASSFSVSGRTEAFF.

The V and J genes are TRBV7-9 and TRBJ2-7; D may be TRBD2 (6 bases). Per the germline V gene, CDR1 is SEHNR and CDR2 is FQNEAQ (reference sequence). This CDR3 is built from 14 residues. Trimming cost V 7 bases and J 5 bases, with 18 bases left between them. The CDR3 loop is CASTSGTRRDEQYF. Here the CDR3 DNA reads TGTGCCAGCACCTCCGGGACTCGAAGGGACGAGCAGTACTTC.

CDR3 in amino acids: CASSRLALTEAFF. The CDR3 DNA follows: TGTGCCAGTAGTAGACTCGCGCTCACTGAAGCTTTCTTT. The chain is built from TRBV19 and TRBJ1-1, with D hard to call. The CDR3 contains 13 residues. V shed 4 bases and J shed 4 bases, with 10 bases lying between them. Germline V gene data show CDR1 as LNHDA and CDR2 as SQIVND (reference sequence).

The gene calls are TRBV15 and TRBJ1-5; no clear D gene. The V and J ends lost 3 bases and 3 bases respectively, with 12 bases between them. The germline gives CDR1 LNHNV, CDR2 YYDKDF (reference sequence). The CDR3 is made up of 15 amino acids. In nucleotides, the CDR3 is TGTGCCACCAGCAGGGTACTGGATGCCAATCAGCCCCAGCATTTT. Translated, it gives CATSRVLDANQPQHF.

V and J are TRBV30 and TRBJ2-2; perhaps TRBD2 as D (6 bases). CDR1 is GTSNPN and CDR2 is SVGIG in the germline V gene (reference sequence). The CDR3 runs to 12 residues. Trimming shortened V by 1 base and J by 6 bases, and 6 bases separated the two germline ends. DNA for the CDR3: TGTGCCTGGAGTGGGAGGGCCGGGGAGCTGTTTTTT. As protein: CAWSGRAGELFF.

The V and J genes are TRBV6-1 and TRBJ1-2; D is ambiguous. This CDR3 comprises 13 residues. Per germline, CDR1 MNHNS and CDR2 SASEGT. Trimming shortened V by 7 bases and J by 7 bases, and 16 bases separated the two germline ends. CDR3 region: CASTDTRASGYTF. The CDR3, as DNA: TGTGCCAGCACGGATACCCGGGCGTCTGGCTACACCTTC.

The chain links TRBV5-8 to TRBJ2-1; 13 positions agree with TRBD2. CDR1 SGHTS and CDR2 YDEGEE come from the germline V gene. CDR3 length equals 16 residues. V shed 3 bases and J 4 bases; nucleotides not matched to a gene: 4. CDR3 loop: CASSSLAGGYYNEQFF. In DNA form, the CDR3 reads TGTGCCAGCAGCTCACTAGCGGGAGGGTATTACAATGAGCAGTTCTTC.